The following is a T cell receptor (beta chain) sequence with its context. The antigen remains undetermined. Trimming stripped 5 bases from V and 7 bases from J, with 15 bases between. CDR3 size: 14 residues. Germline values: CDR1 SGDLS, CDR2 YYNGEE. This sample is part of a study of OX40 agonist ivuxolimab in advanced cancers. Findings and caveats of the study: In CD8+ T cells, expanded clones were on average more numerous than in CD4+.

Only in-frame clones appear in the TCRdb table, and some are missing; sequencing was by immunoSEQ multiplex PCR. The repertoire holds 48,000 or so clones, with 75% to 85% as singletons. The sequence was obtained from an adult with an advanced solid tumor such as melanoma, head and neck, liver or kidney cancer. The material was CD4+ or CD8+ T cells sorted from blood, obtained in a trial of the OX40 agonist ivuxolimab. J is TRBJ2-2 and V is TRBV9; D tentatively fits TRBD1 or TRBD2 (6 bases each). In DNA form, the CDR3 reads TGTGCCAGCAGTTACAGGGCGGGGAGCGGGGAGCTGTTTTTT. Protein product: CASSYRAGSGELFF. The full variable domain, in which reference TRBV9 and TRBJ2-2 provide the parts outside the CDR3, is DSGVTQTPKHLITATGQRVTLRCSPRSGDLSVYWYQQSLDQGLQFLIQYYNGEERAKGNILERFSAQQFPDLHSELNLSSLELGDSALYFCASSYRAGSGELFFGEGSRLTVL.